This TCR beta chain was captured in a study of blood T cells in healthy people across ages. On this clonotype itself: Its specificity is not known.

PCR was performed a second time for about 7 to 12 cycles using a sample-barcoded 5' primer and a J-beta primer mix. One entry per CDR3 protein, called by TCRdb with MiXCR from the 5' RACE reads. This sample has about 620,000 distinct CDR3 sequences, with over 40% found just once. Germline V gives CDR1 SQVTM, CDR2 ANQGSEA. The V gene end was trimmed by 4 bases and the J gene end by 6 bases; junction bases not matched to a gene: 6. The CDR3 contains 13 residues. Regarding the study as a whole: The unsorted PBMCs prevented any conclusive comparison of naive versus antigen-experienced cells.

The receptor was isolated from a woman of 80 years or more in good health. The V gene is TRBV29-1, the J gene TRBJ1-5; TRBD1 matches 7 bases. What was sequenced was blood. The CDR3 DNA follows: TGCAGCGTTGTAGGACAGGATGGTCAGCCCCAGCATTTT. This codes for CSVVGQDGQPQHF. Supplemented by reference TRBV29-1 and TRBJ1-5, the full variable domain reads SAVISQKPSRDICQRGTSLTIQCQVDSQVTMMFWYRQQPGQSLTLIATANQGSEATYESGFVIDKFPISRPNLTFSTLTVSNMSPEDSSIYLCSVVGQDGQPQHFGDGTRLSIL.